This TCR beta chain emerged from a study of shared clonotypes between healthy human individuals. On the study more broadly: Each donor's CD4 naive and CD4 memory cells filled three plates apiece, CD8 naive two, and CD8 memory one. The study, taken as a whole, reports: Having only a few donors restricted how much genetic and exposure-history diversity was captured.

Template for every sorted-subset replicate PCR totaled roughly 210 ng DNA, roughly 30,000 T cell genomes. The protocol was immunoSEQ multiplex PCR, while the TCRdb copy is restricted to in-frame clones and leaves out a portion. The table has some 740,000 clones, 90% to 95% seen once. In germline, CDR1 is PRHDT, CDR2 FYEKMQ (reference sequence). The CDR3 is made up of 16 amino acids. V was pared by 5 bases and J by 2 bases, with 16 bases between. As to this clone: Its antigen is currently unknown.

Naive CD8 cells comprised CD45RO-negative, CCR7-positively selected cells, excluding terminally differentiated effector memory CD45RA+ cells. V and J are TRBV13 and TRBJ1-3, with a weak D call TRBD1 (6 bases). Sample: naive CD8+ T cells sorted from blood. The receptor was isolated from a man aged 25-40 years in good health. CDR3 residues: CASSIKQGNTGNTIYF. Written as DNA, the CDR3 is TGTGCCAGCAGCATAAAACAGGGTAACACTGGAAACACCATATATTTT.